This TCR beta chain is drawn from a study of T cell responses to AZD1222 COVID-19 vaccine. TCRdb's copy holds only in-frame clones and misses some; the assay was immunoSEQ multiplex PCR. The top ten clones hold roughly 4.8% of a sample with tens of thousands of clones, 90% to 95% of them seen once. The study, taken as a whole, reports: The donor cohort was predominantly white British with a female majority, and clonal diversity may have been underestimated.

As regards this clone: Its antigen remains unknown.

Source: peripheral blood, taken on day 0 of AZD1222 vaccination. The sequence was obtained from an adult in good health.

CDR3 sequence: CASKPGRSSGNTIYF. CDR3 bases: TGTGCCAGCAAACCGGGACGAAGCTCTGGAAACACCATATATTTT. The rearrangement uses TRBV6-5 and TRBJ1-3, with D possibly being TRBD1 (5 bases). Trimming took off 7 bases at V and 0 bases at J, with 13 bases between the two ends. CDR3 length equals 15 residues. Germline V gene lookup returns CDR1 MNHEY and CDR2 SVGAGI.